The rows below give T cell receptor beta chains drawn from one sample of a study of T cell responses to AZD1222 COVID-19 vaccine. Sequenced by immunoSEQ multiplex PCR; TCRdb stores in-frame clones only, minus some. Of about 200,000 clones listed, around 90% are singletons. The input for sequencing was peripheral blood, taken 28 days after the second dose of the MenACWY control vaccine. These TCRs come from an adult who received the MenACWY meningococcal vaccine as a control. The conserved cysteine and the conserved F or W are not part of the CDR3 here. Fields, in order: V gene, J gene, clone size, CDR3 protein. The size entry is marked missing in some rows and otherwise reads once, few, many or a size class.

V gene: TRBV2; J gene: TRBJ2-1; clone size: NA; CDR3 protein: ASRRTGENEQF
V gene: TRBV2; J gene: TRBJ1-4; clone size: once; CDR3 protein: ASKRIATNEKLF
V gene: TRBV6-2/TRBV6-3; J gene: TRBJ1-1; clone size: NA; CDR3 protein: ASSWGTNTEAF
V gene: TRBV19; J gene: TRBJ1-1; clone size: NA; CDR3 protein: ASSKARMNTEAF
V gene: TRBV5-1; J gene: TRBJ2-6; clone size: NA; CDR3 protein: ASSQSSGANVLT
V gene: TRBV2; J gene: TRBJ2-7; clone size: NA; CDR3 protein: ASTPDRDNLYEQY
V gene: TRBV27; J gene: TRBJ2-7; clone size: NA; CDR3 protein: ASSLQTDYEQY
V gene: TRBV27; J gene: TRBJ1-2; clone size: NA; CDR3 protein: ASSLRLSNYGYT
V gene: TRBV19; J gene: TRBJ2-5; clone size: NA; CDR3 protein: ASSMVRNQETQY
V gene: TRBV3-1/TRBV3-2; J gene: TRBJ1-3; clone size: NA; CDR3 protein: ASSSGTGGISGNTIY
V gene: TRBV15; J gene: TRBJ2-2; clone size: NA; CDR3 protein: ATSRDVIANTGELF
V gene: TRBV5-5; J gene: TRBJ2-1; clone size: NA; CDR3 protein: ASSPKTGRSYNEQF
V gene: TRBV11-1; J gene: TRBJ1-1; clone size: NA; CDR3 protein: ASSSGRVNTEAF
V gene: TRBV28; J gene: TRBJ1-1; clone size: once; CDR3 protein: ASSSTGTPNTEAF